Listed below are T cell receptor beta chains from one sample, sequenced in a study of cytomegalovirus exposure and HLA in healthy donors. Here immunoSEQ multiplex PCR was the method, and the copy in TCRdb shows in-frame clones only, minus some. The table lists more than 90,000 clones, roughly 74% of them singletons. The sequencing input was PBMCs. The receptors here all came from a woman in her 40s in good health and CMV-seronegative. CDR3s include the opening cysteine and the closing phenylalanine or tryptophan. The order of the fields is V gene, clone size, J gene, D gene, CDR3 DNA, CDR3 protein. A D gene is named only where the DNA matches it firmly. Clone size is stated in some rows and not others, as once, few, many or a class when expanded.

>TRBV5-8|NA|TRBJ2-7|TRBD1
TGTGCCAGCAGCTTGGGGGTGCGCGACAGGGCGGACTTC
CASSLGVRDRADF
>TRBV5-5|NA|TRBJ2-5|TRBD2
TGTGCCAGCAGCTTGGGAGGTAGCGGGGGGTCGCAAGAGACCCAGTACTTC
CASSLGGSGGSQETQYF
>TRBV30|NA|TRBJ2-5|TRBD2
TGTGCCTGGAGGGGACTAGCGGCGACGGAGACCCAGTACTTC
CAWRGLAATETQYF
>TRBV5-6|NA|TRBJ2-3|NA
TGTGCCAGCAGCCAGGGAGATACGCAGTATTTT
CASSQGDTQYF
>TRBV4-2|NA|TRBJ2-7|NA
TGTGCCAGCAGCCACAGACAGAGTAGCTCCTACGAGCAGTACTTC
CASSHRQSSSYEQYF
>TRBV6-1|NA|TRBJ2-7|NA
TGTGCCAGCAGTGAAGGGGGACATGGTGGCTACGAGCAGTACTTC
CASSEGGHGGYEQYF
>TRBV9|few|TRBJ2-3|TRBD1
TGTGCCAGCAGCGTTGGGACAGGGGGCACAGATACGCAGTATTTT
CASSVGTGGTDTQYF
>TRBV7-2|NA|TRBJ1-5|TRBD1
TGTGCCAGCGGGCGGACAGGGCAAGGTCAGCCCCAGCATTTT
CASGRTGQGQPQHF
>TRBV4-2|NA|TRBJ1-1|NA
TGTGCCAGCAGCCAGGAAGGAGGTACTGAAGCTTTCTTT
CASSQEGGTEAFF
>TRBV5-1|NA|TRBJ2-3|NA
TGCGCCAGCAGCTTTAATACAGATACGCAGTATTTT
CASSFNTDTQYF
>TRBV11-1|few|TRBJ2-2|TRBD2
TGTGCCAGCAGCCGCGGGACTAGCGCTGGCGGGGAGCTGTTTTTT
CASSRGTSAGGELFF
>TRBV14|NA|TRBJ2-5|TRBD1
TGTGCCAGCAGCAATCCGGACAGGGGGCAAGAGACCCAGTACTTC
CASSNPDRGQETQYF
>TRBV28|NA|TRBJ1-6|TRBD1
TGTGCCAGCAGTTTATCTGGGACAGAGATTTCACCCCTCCACTTT
CASSLSGTEISPLHF
>TRBV18|few|TRBJ1-5|TRBD1
TGTGCCAGCTCCCCCGGACAGGCCTCCTTTAATCAGCCCCAGCATTTT
CASSPGQASFNQPQHF
>TRBV6-1|NA|TRBJ1-2|NA
TGTGCCAGCAGTGAGACCAATCGCGCGAGACAGTATGGCTACACCTTC
CASSETNRARQYGYTF
>TRBV9|NA|TRBJ1-1|NA
TGTGCCAGCAGCTTTTCAGGCTATACTGAAGCTTTCTTT
CASSFSGYTEAFF
>TRBV6-1|NA|TRBJ1-5|TRBD1
TGTGCCAGCAGGGCCGGGACAGGCAATCAGCCCCAGCATTTT
CASRAGTGNQPQHF
>TRBV20-1|NA|TRBJ2-7|NA
TGCAGTGCCGTCCAGCGCTACGAGCAGTACTTC
CSAVQRYEQYF
>TRBV11-1|NA|TRBJ2-2|TRBD2
TGTGCCAGCAGCTGGGGACTAGCGAGCACCGGGGAGCTGTTTTTT
CASSWGLASTGELFF
>TRBV9|few|TRBJ2-2|NA
TGTGCCAGCAGCGTACGGGATTCCTTCACCGGGGAGCTGTTTTTT
CASSVRDSFTGELFF
>TRBV4-2|NA|TRBJ2-7|NA
TGTGCCAGCAGCCAATACCTCCTTAGCGGATTTACCTACGAGCAGTACTTC
CASSQYLLSGFTYEQYF
>TRBV30|NA|TRBJ1-5|TRBD1
TGTGCCTGGAGCGTCGACAGGGGCCAGCCCCAGCATTTT
CAWSVDRGQPQHF
>TRBV27|NA|TRBJ1-1|NA
TGTGCCAGCAGACCACAGGGCTTGAACACTGAAGCTTTCTTT
CASRPQGLNTEAFF
>TRBV2|few|TRBJ2-1|TRBD2
TGTGCCAGCACAGGGCGGACTAGCGGAACAGGGGAGCAGTTCTTC
CASTGRTSGTGEQFF
>TRBV2|NA|TRBJ1-4|TRBD1
TGTGCCAGCGGCAAACAGGGGGGGAGTAATGAAAAACTGTTTTTT
CASGKQGGSNEKLFF
>TRBV7-2|once|TRBJ2-5|TRBD2
TGTGCCAGCAGCCCCCGCGGGGCGGGGGGGCAAAGGGAGACCCAGTACTTC
CASSPRGAGGQRETQYF
>TRBV27|once|TRBJ2-5|NA
TGTGCCAGCAGCCCTATCCCGGGCAGGGCCCTAGGGGAGACCCAGTACTTC
CASSPIPGRALGETQYF
>TRBV27|NA|TRBJ2-1|NA
TGTGCCAGCAGTCCCGCGGCAACTCCAACAGGAATCTCCTACAATGAGCAGTTCTTC
CASSPAATPTGISYNEQFF
>TRBV10-3|NA|TRBJ1-3|NA
TGTGCCATCAGCGGTGCCGGGGGGCCTACTACGTCTGGAAACACCATATATTTT
CAISGAGGPTTSGNTIYF
>TRBV6-6|NA|TRBJ2-5|TRBD2
TGTGCCAGCAGTCTAGGACTAGCGGGGCAAGAGACCCAGTACTTC
CASSLGLAGQETQYF
>TRBV14|NA|TRBJ2-3|NA
TGTGCCAGCAGCCCAGGCGTTCACGAAGGCACAGATACGCAGTATTTT
CASSPGVHEGTDTQYF
>TRBV28|once|TRBJ2-2|TRBD2
TGTGCCAGCAGTTTGCCTGGTCTGGGACTAGCGGGAGCTAGGGACACCGGGGAGCTGTTTTTT
CASSLPGLGLAGARDTGELFF
>TRBV4-1|NA|TRBJ1-1|TRBD1
TGCGCCAGCAGCCAGGGACAGGGCTACTTGGAAGCTTTCTTT
CASSQGQGYLEAFF
>TRBV4-2|NA|TRBJ1-2|TRBD1
TGTGCCAGCAGCCAAGCTGGGGGGACAGGCGAGAACTATGGCTACACCTTC
CASSQAGGTGENYGYTF
>TRBV5-1|NA|TRBJ2-3|TRBD1
TGCGCCAGCAGCTCTCCGGGACAGGGAACAGATACGCAGTATTTT
CASSSPGQGTDTQYF
>TRBV7-9|NA|TRBJ2-3|TRBD2
TGTTCCAGCAGCCTTAGACTAGCGGGAGGTACAGATACGCAGTATTTT
CSSSLRLAGGTDTQYF
>TRBV5-5|NA|TRBJ1-1|NA
TGTGCCAGCAGCTTGCGGGGGAGTCCTGAAGCTTTCTTT
CASSLRGSPEAFF
>TRBV7-7|NA|TRBJ2-1|TRBD2
TGTGCTAGCAGCCCCCAGGCTAGCGGGAGTCGAGAGCAGTTCTTC
CASSPQASGSREQFF
>TRBV28|NA|TRBJ2-3|NA
TGTGCCAGCAGCGGAGATACGCAGTATTTT
CASSGDTQYF
>TRBV6-1|NA|TRBJ1-3|NA
TGTGCCAGCAGCACCTCTTCGGGGATAGGAAACACCATATATTTT
CASSTSSGIGNTIYF
>TRBV27|NA|TRBJ2-2|NA
TGTGCCAGCAGTTTACGAAGGGAGGCCGGGGAGCTGTTTTTT
CASSLRREAGELFF
>TRBV6-5|few|TRBJ1-2|TRBD1
TGTGCCAGCAGCGGGACAGGCGAAACCGATGGCTACACCTTC
CASSGTGETDGYTF
>TRBV18|NA|TRBJ1-2|NA
TGTGCCAGCTCACCCGCGGACAGAGACCTGAATGGCTACACCTTC
CASSPADRDLNGYTF
>TRBV7-9|NA|TRBJ2-7|TRBD1
TGTGCCAGCAGCTCACCGGGACAGGGCTCGTACGAGCAGTACTTC
CASSSPGQGSYEQYF
>TRBV7-2|NA|TRBJ2-2|NA
TGTGCCAGCAGCTACGGGACGAACACCGGGGAGCTGTTTTTT
CASSYGTNTGELFF
>TRBV9|NA|TRBJ2-1|TRBD2
TGTGCCAGCGCTAGCGGGGGAAATGACAATGAGCAGTTCTTC
CASASGGNDNEQFF
>TRBV13|NA|TRBJ2-7|TRBD1
TGTGCCAGCAGCCAGGGACAGGTGGCCTACGAGCAGTACTTC
CASSQGQVAYEQYF
>TRBV29-1|NA|TRBJ2-7|TRBD1
TGCAGCGTTATAGGACAGGGAAGTTACGAGCAGTACTTC
CSVIGQGSYEQYF
>TRBV7-8|NA|TRBJ1-1|NA
TGTGCCAGCAGCTTAAGAGGGGGTATTAATGGAGGCTCTGAAGCTTTCTTT
CASSLRGGINGGSEAFF
>TRBV6-5|NA|TRBJ1-2|NA
TGTGCCATTTCCTCCCCCGGACAGCCGAGCTATGGCTACACCTTC
CAISSPGQPSYGYTF
>TRBV2|NA|TRBJ2-3|TRBD1
TGTGCCAGCAGCCGGGACAGTCACACAGATACGCAGTATTTT
CASSRDSHTDTQYF
>TRBV28|NA|TRBJ2-3|NA
TGTGCCAGCACCCTTATAGGGGGCACAGATACGCAGTATTTT
CASTLIGGTDTQYF
>TRBV5-4|NA|TRBJ1-2|NA
TGTGCCAGCAGCTTGGGGGGGCAGGTCTATGGCTACACCTTC
CASSLGGQVYGYTF